The clone carrying this TCR beta chain was recorded a few times. The data originate from a study of T-cell reconstitution after alpha-beta-depleted transplantation in children. Unique molecular identifiers were incorporated during preparation of the TCRbeta library. TCRdb reprocessed the PCR reads with MiXCR, giving one entry per CDR3 protein. The table records a few hundred thousand distinct CDR3 sequences, around 8.9% of them present only once. J gave up 1 base and V 2 bases, and 7 bases lay outside the gene matches. Germline V CDR1 and CDR2: SGHDT, YYEEEE. This CDR3 spans 16 amino acids. The chain joins TRBV5-6 to TRBJ2-3; 7 bases line up with TRBD2. Specimen: PBMCs from the stem cell graft donor, collected from the stem cell graft. The TCR originated in a human donor who donated a stem cell graft to a child with SCID. The CDR3 sequence: CASSFGGRSRTDTQYF. DNA for the CDR3: TGTGCCAGCAGCTTCGGGGGGAGATCGCGCACAGATACGCAGTATTTT.